What follows describes a single T cell receptor beta chain. Its antigen is not yet known. There are no base qualities to consult, and no much larger clone falls within one base. This sample is drawn from a study of blood T cell repertoires in COVID-19 (dated by TCRdb to 2018 to 2021). A note on the overall study: Collaborator samples came from the United States, Italy and Spain and covered acute and convalescent phases of COVID-19. The material from the prospective study consisted of cDNA or gDNA derived from T cells, B-cell-depleted T cells, or PBMCs. The dataset comprised deeply sampled blood TCRbeta repertoires from subjects exposed to, actively infected with, or recovered from COVID-19. A freely available public database, intended as a resource for researchers studying the immune response to SARS-CoV-2, is where the repertoires were released. Samples came from the ongoing ImmuneRACE study (first 160 participants) plus 1,254 subjects from 6 global collaborators. Nearly every sample came with metadata listing a de-identified subject ID, COVID-19 status, age in years and sex. HLA class I and class II types, where available, came from metadata supplied by the sample provider rather than from assay-based typing. Results and caveats for the whole study, not just this receptor: How much clinical and demographic metadata was included differed by source and by participant, and the metadata was provided uncurated.

The immunoSEQ Assay, a bias-controlled multiplex PCR, was used to amplify TCRbeta CDR3 regions from genomic DNA. Concerning the study's data processing: The number of nucleated cells in each sample was estimated from the amplification of reference gene primers within the assay. To quantify the absolute abundance of each unique TCRbeta CDR3 rearrangement, sequence reads were collapsed and filtered. For each sample, productive Simpson clonality was calculated as the square root of Simpson's diversity index over productive rearrangements. This immuneACCESS table, as held by TCRdb, lists in-frame sequences with V and J called but not all clones. Of the missing ones, under half trace to an unresolved V gene in checked studies; the others have no known cause. V and J calls plus clone size are reproduced from that table; the DNA served to infer D and trimming. The sample profile shows approximately 270,000 clones; about 86% of them were found once. The leading ten clones occupy more than 7% of the sample.

CDR1 SGHRS and CDR2 YFSETQ were looked up in the germline V gene. Between the V and J ends, shortened by 0 bases and 8 bases respectively, the junction contains 17 bases. Taken from cysteine to phenylalanine, the CDR3 has 15 residues. This entry keeps only the CDR3 DNA: 45 bases, framed from base 1. Collaborating institutions collected whole blood in K2EDTA tubes following their own protocols. For TCRbeta analysis, collaborators shipped samples as frozen whole blood, isolated PBMCs, or DNA extracted from either of those sample types. The sequenced material came from peripheral blood. The sequence was collected from a man at least 80 years old with acute or convalescent COVID-19. The chain links TRBV5-1 with TRBJ1-2; tentative D gene TRBD1, with 6 bases matching. The CDR3 protein: CASSLDQGILQGYTF. The DNA sequence follows: TGCGCCAGCAGCTTGGATCAGGGGATCCTCCAGGGCTACACCTTC.